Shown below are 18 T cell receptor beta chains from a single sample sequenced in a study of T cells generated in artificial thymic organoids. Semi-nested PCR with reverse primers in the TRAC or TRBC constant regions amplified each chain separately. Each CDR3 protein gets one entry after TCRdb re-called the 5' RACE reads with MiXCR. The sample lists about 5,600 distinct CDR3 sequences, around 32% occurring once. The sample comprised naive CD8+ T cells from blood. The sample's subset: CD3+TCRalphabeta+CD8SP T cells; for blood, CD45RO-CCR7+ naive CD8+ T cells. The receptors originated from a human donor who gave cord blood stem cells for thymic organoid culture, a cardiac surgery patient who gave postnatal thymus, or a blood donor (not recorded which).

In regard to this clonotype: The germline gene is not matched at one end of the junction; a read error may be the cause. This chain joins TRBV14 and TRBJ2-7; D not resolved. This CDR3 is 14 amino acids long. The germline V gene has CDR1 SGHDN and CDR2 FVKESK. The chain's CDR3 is CVSSQTLDGDEQYF. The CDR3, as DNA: TGTGTCAGCAGCCAAACCCTCGACGGCGACGAGCAGTACTTC.

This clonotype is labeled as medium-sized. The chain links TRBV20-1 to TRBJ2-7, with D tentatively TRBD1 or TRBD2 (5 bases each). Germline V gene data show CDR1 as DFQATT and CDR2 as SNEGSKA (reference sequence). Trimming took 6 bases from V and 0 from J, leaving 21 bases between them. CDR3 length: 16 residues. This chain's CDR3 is CSAIEGNRRSSYEQYF. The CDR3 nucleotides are TGCAGTGCCATAGAGGGGAACAGGAGGAGCTCCTACGAGCAGTACTTC.

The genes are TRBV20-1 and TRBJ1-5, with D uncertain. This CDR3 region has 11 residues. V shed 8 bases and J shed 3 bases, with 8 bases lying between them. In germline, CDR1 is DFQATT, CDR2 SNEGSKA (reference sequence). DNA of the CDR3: TGCAGTCCAAGCGACAATCAGCCCCAGCATTTT. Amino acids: CSPSDNQPQHF.

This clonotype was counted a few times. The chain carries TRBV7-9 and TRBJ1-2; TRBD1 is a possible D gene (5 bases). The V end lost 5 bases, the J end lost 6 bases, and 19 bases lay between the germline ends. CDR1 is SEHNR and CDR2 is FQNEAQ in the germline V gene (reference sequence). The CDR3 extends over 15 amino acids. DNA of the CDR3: TGTGCCAGCAGCGCTAGACAGCTCCCCTACGATGGCTACACCTTC. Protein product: CASSARQLPYDGYTF.

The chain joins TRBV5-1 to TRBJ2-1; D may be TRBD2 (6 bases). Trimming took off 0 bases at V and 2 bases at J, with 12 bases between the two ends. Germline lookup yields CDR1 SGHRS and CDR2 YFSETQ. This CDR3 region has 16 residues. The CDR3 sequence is CASSLVLEGPYNEQFF. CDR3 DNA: TGCGCCAGCAGCTTGGTTCTGGAGGGGCCCTACAATGAGCAGTTCTTC.

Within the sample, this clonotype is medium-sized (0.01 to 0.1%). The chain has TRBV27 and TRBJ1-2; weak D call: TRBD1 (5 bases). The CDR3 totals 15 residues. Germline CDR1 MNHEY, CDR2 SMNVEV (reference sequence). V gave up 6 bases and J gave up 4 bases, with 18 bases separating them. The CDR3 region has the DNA TGTGCCAGCAGCGAAGGTGTGGGGGTTGCCTATGGCTACACCTTC. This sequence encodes CASSEGVGVAYGYTF.

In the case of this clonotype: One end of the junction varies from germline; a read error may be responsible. CDR3 DNA: TGTGCCAGCAGCCCACCGCGGGATCTTCTCGGCAATGGGCAGTTCTTC. This encodes CASSPPRDLLGNGQFF. The rearrangement links TRBV12-3 or TRBV12-4 to TRBJ2-1; D may be TRBD2 (6 bases). The CDR3 sequence is 16 residues long.

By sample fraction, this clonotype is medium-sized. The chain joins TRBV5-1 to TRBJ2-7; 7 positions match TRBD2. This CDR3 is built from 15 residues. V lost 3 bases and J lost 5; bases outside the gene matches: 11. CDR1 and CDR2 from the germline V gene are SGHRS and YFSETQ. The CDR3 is CASSSTSASLDEQYF. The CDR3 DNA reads TGCGCCAGCAGCTCTACTAGCGCTTCTCTTGACGAGCAGTACTTC.

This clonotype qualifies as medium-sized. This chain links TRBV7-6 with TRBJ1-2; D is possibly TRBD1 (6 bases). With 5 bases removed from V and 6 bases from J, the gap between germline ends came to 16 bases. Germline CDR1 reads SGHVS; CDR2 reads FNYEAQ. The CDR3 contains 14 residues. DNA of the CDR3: TGTGCCAGCAGCCCATACCAGGGGCCCGATGGCTACACCTTC. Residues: CASSPYQGPDGYTF.

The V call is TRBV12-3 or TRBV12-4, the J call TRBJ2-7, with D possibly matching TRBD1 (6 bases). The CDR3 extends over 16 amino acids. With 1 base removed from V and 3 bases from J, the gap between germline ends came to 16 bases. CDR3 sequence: CASSLEQGLTIYEQYF. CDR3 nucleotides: TGTGCCAGCAGTTTAGAACAGGGCCTTACTATCTACGAGCAGTACTTC.

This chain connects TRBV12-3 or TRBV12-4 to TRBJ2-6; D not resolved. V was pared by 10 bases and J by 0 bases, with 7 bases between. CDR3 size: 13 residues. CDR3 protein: CANPDSGANVLTF. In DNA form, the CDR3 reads TGTGCCAACCCTGACTCTGGGGCCAACGTCCTGACTTTC.

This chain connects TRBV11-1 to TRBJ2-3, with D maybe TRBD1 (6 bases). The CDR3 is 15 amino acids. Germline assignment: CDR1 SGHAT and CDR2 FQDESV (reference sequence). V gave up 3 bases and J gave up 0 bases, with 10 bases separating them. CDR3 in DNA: TGTGCCAGCAGCTTGGACAGATTAAGCACAGATACGCAGTATTTT. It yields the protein CASSLDRLSTDTQYF.

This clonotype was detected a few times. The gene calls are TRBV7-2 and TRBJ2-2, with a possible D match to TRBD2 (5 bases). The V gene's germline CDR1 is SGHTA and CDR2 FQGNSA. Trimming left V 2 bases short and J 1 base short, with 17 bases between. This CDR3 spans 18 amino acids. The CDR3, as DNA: TGTGCCAGCAGCTTACTCGGGTTAGCGCTGATGAACACCGGGGAGCTGTTTTTT. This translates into CASSLLGLALMNTGELFF.

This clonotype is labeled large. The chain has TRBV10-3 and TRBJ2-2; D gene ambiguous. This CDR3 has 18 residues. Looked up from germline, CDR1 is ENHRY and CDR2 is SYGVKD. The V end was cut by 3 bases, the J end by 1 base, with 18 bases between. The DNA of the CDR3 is TGTGCCATCAGTGACCCTAAATTCCCGCAGATGAACACCGGGGAGCTGTTTTTT. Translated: CAISDPKFPQMNTGELFF.

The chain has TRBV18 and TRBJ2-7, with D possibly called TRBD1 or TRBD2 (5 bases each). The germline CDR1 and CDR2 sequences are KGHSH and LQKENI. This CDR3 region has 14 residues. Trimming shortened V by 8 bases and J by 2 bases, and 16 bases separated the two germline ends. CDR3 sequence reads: CASADGALTYEQYF. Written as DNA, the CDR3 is TGTGCCAGCGCGGACGGGGCGTTGACCTACGAGCAGTACTTC.

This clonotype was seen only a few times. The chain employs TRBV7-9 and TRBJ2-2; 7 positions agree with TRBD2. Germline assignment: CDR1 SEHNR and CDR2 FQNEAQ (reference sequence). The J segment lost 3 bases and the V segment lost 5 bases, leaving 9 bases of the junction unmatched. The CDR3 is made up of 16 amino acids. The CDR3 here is CASSSRGAGDTGELFF. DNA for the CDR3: TGTGCCAGCAGCAGCCGGGGCGCGGGGGACACCGGGGAGCTGTTTTTT. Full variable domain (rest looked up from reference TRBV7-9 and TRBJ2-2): DTGVSQNPRHKITKRGQNVTFRCDPISEHNRLYWYRQTLGQGPEFLTYFQNEAQLEKSRLLSDRFSAERPKGSFSTLEIQRTEQGDSAMYLCASSSRGAGDTGELFFGEGSRLTVL.

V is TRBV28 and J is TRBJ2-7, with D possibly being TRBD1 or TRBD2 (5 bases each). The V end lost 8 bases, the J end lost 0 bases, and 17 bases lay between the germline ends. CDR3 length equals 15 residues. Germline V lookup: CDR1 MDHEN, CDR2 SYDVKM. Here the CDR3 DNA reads TGTGCCAGCGCCGAAGGGCCAGGGAGCTCCTACGAGCAGTACTTC. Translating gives CASAEGPGSSYEQYF.

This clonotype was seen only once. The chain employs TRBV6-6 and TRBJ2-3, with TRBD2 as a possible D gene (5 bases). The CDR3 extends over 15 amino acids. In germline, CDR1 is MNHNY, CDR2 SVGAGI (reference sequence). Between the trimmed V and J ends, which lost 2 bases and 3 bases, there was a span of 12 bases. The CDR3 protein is CASSYGSGWTDTQYF. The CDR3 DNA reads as TGTGCCAGCAGTTACGGGTCGGGATGGACAGATACGCAGTATTTT.